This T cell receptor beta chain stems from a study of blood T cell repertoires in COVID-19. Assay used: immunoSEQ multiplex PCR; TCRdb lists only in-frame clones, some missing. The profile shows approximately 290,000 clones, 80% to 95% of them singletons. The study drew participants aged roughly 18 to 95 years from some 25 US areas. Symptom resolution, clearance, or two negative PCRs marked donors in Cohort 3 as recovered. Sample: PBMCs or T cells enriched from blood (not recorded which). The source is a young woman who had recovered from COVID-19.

The chain's CDR3 is CASRSLSGHEQFF. The CDR3 DNA is TGTGCCAGCAGGTCGCTGAGCGGCCATGAGCAGTTCTTC. The chain links TRBV6-5 to TRBJ2-1, with D possibly being TRBD2 (5 bases). In germline, CDR1 is MNHEY, CDR2 SVGAGI. The V and J ends lost 6 bases and 8 bases respectively, with 14 bases between them. This CDR3 contains 13 residues.